The clone carrying this T cell receptor beta chain has more than one count but fewer than ten. What it binds is unknown. J gave up 2 bases and V 3 bases, and 12 bases lay outside the gene matches. The CDR3 consists of 17 residues. Germline-derived CDR1 and CDR2 are SEHNR and FQNEAQ (reference sequence). This specimen comes from a study of blood T cells in healthy people across ages. Study-level points and caveats: PBMCs that were unsorted prevented a conclusive naive versus antigen-experienced comparison. Higher diversity and more naive CD4+ cells were features of long-lived donors, compared to aged donors.

PCR was performed a second time for roughly 6 to 12 cycles using a sample-barcoded 5' primer and a J-beta primer mix. Each cDNA molecule received a tag from a template-switch adaptor that had 12 random nucleotides. Per sample, CDR3-containing paired-end reads numbered at least 3 million. A single record per CDR3 protein comes from TCRdb applying MiXCR to the 5' RACE reads. Of fewer than 1 million distinct CDR3 sequences listed, under 45% are singletons. V gene TRBV7-9 combines with J gene TRBJ2-5; 7 bases line up with TRBD1. The sequencing input was blood. This TCR was sampled from a man between 60 and 75 years old in good health. The CDR3 spells CASSFLTGTARQETQYF. DNA of the CDR3: TGTGCCAGCAGCTTTTTAACCGGGACAGCTCGACAAGAGACCCAGTACTTC.